This note documents a single TCR beta chain sequence. Its antigen remains unknown. This record belongs to a study of shared clonotypes between healthy human individuals. TCRdb keeps only in-frame clones here, not all; method: immunoSEQ multiplex PCR. The table records 600,000 to 750,000 clones, 90% of them present only once. Study results and caveats: Non-shared clonotypes had lower generation probabilities than those shared by all four donors.

V was shortened by 0 bases and J by 4 bases, with 9 bases between the two germline ends. The V gene's germline CDR1 is MNHNS and CDR2 SASEGT. The CDR3 is made up of 14 amino acids. The chain joins TRBV6-1 to TRBJ1-2; possibly TRBD1 for D (5 bases). The clonotype was recovered from a man aged 18 to 29 in good health. Some clones in this sample may be carry-over from other donors' samples. The specimen was memory CD8+ T cells from PBMCs. This sample's subset: CD45RO+ cells pooled with CCR7-negative TemRA cells. In DNA, the CDR3 is TGTGCCAGCAGTGAAGCGCTGGGGCTCTATGGCTACACCTTC. Protein: CASSEALGLYGYTF.